This TCR beta chain derives from a study of identical twins. TCRdb ran MiXCR on the 5' RACE reads and lists one entry per CDR3 protein. The table includes some 330,000 distinct CDR3 sequences, approximately 8.8% detected once. This CDR3 has 15 residues. The V end lost 1 base, the J end lost 5 bases, and 14 bases lay between the germline ends. The germline V gene encodes CDR1 MNHEY and CDR2 SMNVEV (reference sequence). The V and J genes are TRBV27 and TRBJ2-5, with D perhaps matching TRBD2 (6 bases). The sequence was obtained from a woman aged 45-59 years in good health. The sample taken for sequencing was naive T cells sorted from blood. The CDR3 reads CASSLFSGLTETQYF. The CDR3 DNA sequence: TGTGCCAGCAGTTTATTCTCGGGACTCACGGAGACCCAGTACTTC.